The T cell receptor (beta chain) described here comes from a study of CD8 T cells in ankylosing spondylitis. Quantitative barcoded 5'-RACE was used to prepare TCR beta libraries. One entry per CDR3 protein, called by TCRdb with MiXCR from the 5' RACE reads. There are 800,000 to 900,000 distinct CDR3 sequences in the sample; around 11% occur only once, and 0.51% lies in the top ten. General observations from the study: A TCR beta motif of eight or nine highly homologous variants seemed to mark ankylosing spondylitis blood. With a CD8+ phenotype, disease-linked clones were relatively rare in peripheral blood. Earlier studies detected some motif variants in reactive arthritis synovial fluid and blood. Significantly higher representation of disease-linked clones was reported for matched ankylosing spondylitis synovial fluid.

V lost 2 bases to trimming and J lost 7 bases, with 11 bases between them. Germline V gives CDR1 MNHEY, CDR2 SVGAGI. The CDR3 consists of 13 residues. This clonotype was observed many times. The antigen is undetermined. The J gene is TRBJ1-1, the V gene TRBV6-5; no firm D call. The sequencing input was blood, either unsorted or a sorted T cell fraction (not recorded which). The clonotype originates from a male donor with ankylosing spondylitis. CDR3 residues: CASSYTPDNEAFF. CDR3 bases: TGTGCCAGCAGTTACACCCCTGACAATGAAGCTTTCTTT.